The clone carrying this T cell receptor beta chain was observed a few times. Its target is not known. Ranging in age from roughly 6 to 90, the donors were healthy Caucasian individuals from Russia. These data are taken from a study of blood T cells in healthy people across ages. Study outcomes and limitations: PBMCs were not sorted, which prevented a conclusive comparison of naive versus antigen-experienced cells.

Primed by a sample-barcoded 5' primer and a J-beta primer mix, a second PCR proceeded for about 6 to 11 cycles. TCRdb used MiXCR to reprocess the 5' RACE reads, holding one entry per CDR3 protein. The repertoire consists of around 1,500,000 distinct CDR3 sequences, with 28% occurring once and the leading ten covering about 8%. CDR3 size: 13 residues. The trim removed 8 bases at V and 3 bases at J, leaving 6 bases unmatched. Germline V CDR1 and CDR2: SNHLY, FYNNEI. The rearrangement links TRBV2 to TRBJ2-5, with 7 bases aligning to TRBD2. Sequenced sample: blood. The sequence derives from a woman aged 25-40 years in good health. Here the CDR3 reads CASQGAGKETQYF. In DNA form, the CDR3 reads TGTGCCAGCCAGGGAGCGGGGAAAGAGACCCAGTACTTC. The entire variable domain, with the rest obtained from reference TRBV2 and TRBJ2-5, is as follows: EPEVTQTPSHQVTQMGQEVILRCVPISNHLYFYWYRQILGQKVEFLVSFYNNEISEKSEIFDDQFSVERPDGSNFTLKIRSTKLEDSAMYFCASQGAGKETQYFGPGTRLLVL.